Listed below are T cell receptor beta chains from one sample, sequenced in a study of Ad26.COV2.S vaccination and SARS-CoV-2 variants. Sequenced by immunoSEQ multiplex PCR; TCRdb stores in-frame clones only, minus some. The table has 440,000 or so clones, less than 95% seen once. The material sequenced was peripheral blood, taken in a trial of Ad26.COV2.S vaccine versus placebo. These receptors came from a person between 18 and 59 years old who received the Ad26.COV2.S COVID-19 vaccine or a placebo. Both conserved end residues are part of each CDR3. Rows give clone size only sometimes, using once, few, many, or a class for an expanded clone.

size,length,J,V,CDR3
-,17,TRBJ2-1,TRBV10-3,CATGTSGSSAPYNEQFF
-,14,TRBJ2-7,TRBV28,CASSISGSGNEQYF
once,14,TRBJ2-1,TRBV19,CASSNYPSGIYQFF
-,13,TRBJ2-7,TRBV4-3,CASSRDRAYEQYF
once,12,TRBJ1-2,TRBV6-2/TRBV6-3,CASSQSGTSYTF
-,15,TRBJ2-5,TRBV5-6,CASSLLRRDRETQYF
-,15,TRBJ1-3,TRBV15,CATGEIGSPGNTIYF
-,15,TRBJ2-7,TRBV19,CASSIFRRGLNEQYF
-,15,TRBJ1-5,TRBV7-9,CASSRGTGPNQPQHF
-,16,TRBJ2-2,TRBV7-5,CARSLGGQGADGELFF
-,15,TRBJ2-1,TRBV7-9,CASSEGTGEYNEQFF
-,13,TRBJ2-7,TRBV18,CASSPTDAYEQYF
once,16,TRBJ2-5,TRBV28,CASSLLKFSDQETQYF
-,13,TRBJ2-5,TRBV18,CASSQLVRETQYF
few,15,TRBJ1-1,TRBV6-6,CASSGTGVGNTEAFF
-,13,TRBJ2-2,TRBV3-1/TRBV3-2,CASSQTNTGELFF
-,14,TRBJ1-4,TRBV18,CASSGTDTNEKLFF
-,15,TRBJ1-6,TRBV11-2,CASSPRGDWDSPLHF
-,17,TRBJ2-3,TRBV10-3,CASLRPRGLAVTDTQYF
-,16,TRBJ2-5,TRBV7-6,CASSLVSGRDWETQYF
-,18,TRBJ2-2,TRBV4-3,CASSPNAGTSGTTGELFF
few,14,TRBJ1-2,TRBV14,CASSQDPGNYGYTF
-,16,TRBJ2-7,TRBV10-3,CAISETGGLRRDEQYF
-,18,TRBJ1-1,TRBV4-2,CASSSKPLQGARNTEAFF
-,11,TRBJ2-1,TRBV20-1,CSARVYNEQFF
-,11,TRBJ1-2,TRBV6-6,CASSYRVGYTF
once,15,TRBJ2-3,TRBV7-2,CASSSSGISTDTQYF
-,16,TRBJ1-5,TRBV6-1,CASSEAGTGGWQPQHF
-,15,TRBJ2-7,TRBV27,CASSPLGEGAYEQYF
-,13,TRBJ1-5,TRBV7-2,CASSPTSIQPQHF
-,15,TRBJ1-2,TRBV18,CASSPPGQGIYGYTF
-,16,TRBJ2-3,TRBV12-5,CASGFGLAGGSYTQYF
-,12,TRBJ2-7,TRBV29-1,CSVEVFPYEQYF
-,17,TRBJ1-3,TRBV19,CASSIVFGGISANTIYF
-,13,TRBJ2-7,TRBV27,CASSSGSSYEQYF
-,14,TRBJ2-1,TRBV4-2,CASSQDRGSWGQFF
-,14,TRBJ2-7,TRBV5-8,CASTLVLGVNEQYF
-,15,TRBJ1-2,TRBV27,CASSTSRQGPYGYTF
-,11,TRBJ2-7,TRBV20-1,CSARDPHEQYF
-,14,TRBJ1-1,TRBV9,CASSVRVENTEAFF
once,13,TRBJ2-7,TRBV19,CASSIGEGYEQYF
-,13,TRBJ2-1,TRBV5-4,CASSSRQDEVQFF
-,13,TRBJ2-6,TRBV7-2,CASSLPPSNVLTF
-,15,TRBJ2-2,TRBV5-1,CASSLNRQRPGELFF
-,14,TRBJ1-1,TRBV9,CASSPGTANTEAFF
-,13,TRBJ2-1,TRBV7-7,CASSEDRGLEQFF
few,14,TRBJ2-2,TRBV11-3,CASSLGTETGELFF
-,13,TRBJ1-2,TRBV2,CASSEVAAGGYTF